A selection of T cell receptor beta chains follows, all from one sample in a study of CD8+CD57+ T cells in acquired aplastic anemia. In TCRdb, the reads were re-called with MiXCR into one record per CDR3 protein. The sample holds about 160,000 distinct CDR3 sequences, less than 50% seen once. Sample: sorted CD4+, CD8+, or CD8+CD57+ T cells (not recorded which) from PBMCs. These receptors all come from a human donor with aplastic anemia. The CDR3 runs from the conserved cysteine through the conserved F or W. Fields, in order: V gene, clone size, J gene, D gene, CDR3 protein, CDR3 DNA. The D gene is left open where the match is weak. A row's size may be missing; if present it is once, few, many or a size class.

v_gene: TRBV10-3; abundance: -; j_gene: TRBJ2-5; d_gene: TRBD1; CDR3aa: CAISESRDRGETQYF; CDR3nt: TGTGCCATCAGTGAGTCGAGGGACAGGGGGGAGACCCAGTACTTC
v_gene: TRBV10-3; abundance: few; j_gene: TRBJ1-3; d_gene: -; CDR3aa: CAISEGEGNTIYF; CDR3nt: TGTGCCATCAGTGAGGGGGAGGGAAACACCATATATTTT
v_gene: TRBV2; abundance: -; j_gene: TRBJ2-3; d_gene: TRBD1; CDR3aa: CASRPGQGGTDTQYF; CDR3nt: TGTGCCAGCAGACCGGGACAGGGGGGGACAGATACGCAGTATTTT
v_gene: TRBV7-9; abundance: -; j_gene: TRBJ2-7; d_gene: -; CDR3aa: CASSYSLYEQYF; CDR3nt: TGTGCCAGCAGCTACAGCCTCTACGAGCAGTACTTC
v_gene: TRBV7-9; abundance: -; j_gene: TRBJ2-7; d_gene: -; CDR3aa: CASSEVSGGYEQYF; CDR3nt: TGTGCCAGCAGCGAGGTCAGCGGCGGCTACGAGCAGTACTTC
v_gene: TRBV6-1; abundance: many; j_gene: TRBJ2-7; d_gene: -; CDR3aa: CASKPSQGSSYEQYF; CDR3nt: TGTGCCAGCAAACCCAGTCAGGGGAGCTCCTACGAGCAGTACTTC
v_gene: TRBV19; abundance: many; j_gene: TRBJ2-2; d_gene: -; CDR3aa: CASSILGPRNTGELFF; CDR3nt: TGTGCCAGTAGTATACTAGGCCCAAGGAACACCGGGGAGCTGTTTTTT
v_gene: TRBV2; abundance: many; j_gene: TRBJ2-5; d_gene: TRBD2; CDR3aa: CASSALAGGPGETQYF; CDR3nt: TGTGCCAGCAGTGCCCTAGCGGGAGGGCCGGGAGAGACCCAGTACTTC
v_gene: TRBV6-4; abundance: few; j_gene: TRBJ1-5; d_gene: -; CDR3aa: CVSSDSPQGPSNQPQHF; CDR3nt: TGTGTCAGCAGTGACTCGCCCCAAGGACCAAGCAATCAGCCCCAGCATTTT
v_gene: TRBV6-1; abundance: many; j_gene: TRBJ1-5; d_gene: TRBD1; CDR3aa: CASTGTGGQPQHF; CDR3nt: TGTGCCAGCACCGGGACAGGGGGCCAGCCCCAGCATTTT
v_gene: TRBV7-3; abundance: few; j_gene: TRBJ2-3; d_gene: -; CDR3aa: CASSLKSWDTQYF; CDR3nt: TGTGCCAGCAGCTTAAAAAGTTGGGATACGCAGTATTTT
v_gene: TRBV25-1; abundance: once; j_gene: TRBJ1-2; d_gene: TRBD1; CDR3aa: CASSHPDRTYGYTF; CDR3nt: TGCGCCAGCAGCCACCCGGACAGGACCTATGGCTACACCTTC
v_gene: TRBV7-2; abundance: -; j_gene: TRBJ2-5; d_gene: TRBD1; CDR3aa: CASSPGEGAGTQYF; CDR3nt: TGCGCCAGCAGCCCAGGCGAGGGGGCTGGGACCCAGTACTTC
v_gene: TRBV10-3; abundance: -; j_gene: TRBJ2-3; d_gene: TRBD2; CDR3aa: CAISSGETDTQYF; CDR3nt: TGTGCCATCAGTAGCGGGGAGACAGATACGCAGTATTTT
v_gene: TRBV6-1; abundance: many; j_gene: TRBJ1-1; d_gene: -; CDR3aa: CASSEHPRTNTEAFF; CDR3nt: TGTGCCAGCAGTGAACACCCCAGGACGAACACTGAAGCTTTCTTT
v_gene: TRBV2; abundance: -; j_gene: TRBJ2-7; d_gene: TRBD2; CDR3aa: CASSLEGGGAYEQYF; CDR3nt: TGTGCCAGCAGCTTGGAAGGCGGGGGGGCCTACGAGCAGTACTTC
v_gene: TRBV2; abundance: few; j_gene: TRBJ1-2; d_gene: -; CDR3aa: CARKDSNYGYTF; CDR3nt: TGTGCCAGGAAGGACAGTAACTATGGCTACACCTTC
v_gene: TRBV20-1; abundance: few; j_gene: TRBJ1-1; d_gene: -; CDR3aa: CSAITTNTEAFF; CDR3nt: TGCAGTGCTATCACAACGAACACTGAAGCTTTCTTT
v_gene: TRBV2; abundance: -; j_gene: TRBJ1-2; d_gene: TRBD1; CDR3aa: CASRDRGPDGYTF; CDR3nt: TGTGCCAGCAGGGACAGGGGGCCGGATGGCTACACCTTC
v_gene: TRBV2; abundance: many; j_gene: TRBJ2-5; d_gene: TRBD2; CDR3aa: CASSEGRGGRWQETQYF; CDR3nt: TGTGCCAGCAGTGAGGGTCGGGGGGGCCGGTGGCAAGAGACCCAGTACTTC
v_gene: TRBV6-2/TRBV6-3; abundance: many; j_gene: TRBJ1-1; d_gene: TRBD1; CDR3aa: CASQTGRAEAFF; CDR3nt: TGTGCCAGTCAGACAGGGCGGGCTGAAGCTTTCTTT
v_gene: TRBV7-2; abundance: many; j_gene: TRBJ2-7; d_gene: TRBD1; CDR3aa: CASSPDRGRGDYEQYF; CDR3nt: TGTGCCAGCAGCCCAGACAGGGGGCGCGGGGACTACGAGCAGTACTTC
v_gene: TRBV19; abundance: once; j_gene: TRBJ1-1; d_gene: -; CDR3aa: CASSEEWNTEAFF; CDR3nt: TGTGCCAGTAGCGAGGAATGGAACACTGAAGCTTTCTTT
v_gene: TRBV18; abundance: -; j_gene: TRBJ1-1; d_gene: -; CDR3aa: CASSPDSYGAFF; CDR3nt: TGTGCCAGCTCACCAGACTCCTACGGAGCTTTCTTT
v_gene: TRBV19; abundance: many; j_gene: TRBJ2-2; d_gene: TRBD1; CDR3aa: CASSILTGGGTGELFF; CDR3nt: TGTGCCAGTAGTATTCTAACAGGGGGCGGCACCGGGGAGCTGTTTTTT
v_gene: TRBV7-2; abundance: many; j_gene: TRBJ1-2; d_gene: TRBD1; CDR3aa: CASSLAGGGSFNYGYTF; CDR3nt: TGTGCCAGCAGCTTAGCAGGGGGCGGCTCCTTTAACTATGGCTACACCTTC
v_gene: TRBV5-1; abundance: -; j_gene: TRBJ1-2; d_gene: -; CDR3aa: CASSFGPTTYGYTF; CDR3nt: TGCGCCAGCAGCTTCGGTCCGACGACCTATGGCTACACCTTC
v_gene: TRBV10-3; abundance: -; j_gene: TRBJ1-1; d_gene: -; CDR3aa: CAIKGLGSTEAFF; CDR3nt: TGTGCCATAAAGGGGTTGGGGAGCACTGAAGCTTTCTTT
v_gene: TRBV20-1; abundance: -; j_gene: TRBJ1-6; d_gene: -; CDR3aa: CSASSDVGSPLHF; CDR3nt: TGCAGTGCTAGTTCGGACGTGGGATCACCCCTCCACTTT
v_gene: TRBV11-2; abundance: -; j_gene: TRBJ2-3; d_gene: TRBD1; CDR3aa: CASSSHRGGDRADTQYF; CDR3nt: TGTGCCAGCAGCTCTCATCGCGGAGGGGACAGGGCAGATACGCAGTATTTT
v_gene: TRBV24-1; abundance: -; j_gene: TRBJ2-1; d_gene: -; CDR3aa: CATSDLQERNEQFF; CDR3nt: TGTGCCACCAGTGATTTGCAAGAGAGGAATGAGCAGTTCTTC
v_gene: TRBV7-6; abundance: -; j_gene: TRBJ2-1; d_gene: -; CDR3aa: CASSPDNYNEQFF; CDR3nt: TGTGCCAGCAGCCCCGACAACTACAATGAGCAGTTCTTC
v_gene: TRBV29-1; abundance: -; j_gene: TRBJ2-5; d_gene: -; CDR3aa: CSVAWGKETQYF; CDR3nt: TGCAGCGTTGCTTGGGGGAAAGAGACCCAGTACTTC
v_gene: TRBV19; abundance: once; j_gene: TRBJ1-4; d_gene: -; CDR3aa: CASSSTGFDEKLFF; CDR3nt: TGTGCCAGTAGTTCTACAGGGTTTGACGAAAAACTGTTTTTT
v_gene: TRBV25-1; abundance: few; j_gene: TRBJ2-2; d_gene: -; CDR3aa: CASSERGKDTGELFF; CDR3nt: TGTGCCAGCAGTGAAAGAGGGAAGGACACCGGGGAGCTGTTTTTT
v_gene: TRBV10-2; abundance: -; j_gene: TRBJ1-2; d_gene: -; CDR3aa: CASSDRVSLNYGYTF; CDR3nt: TGCGCCAGCAGTGACAGGGTGAGCCTTAACTATGGCTACACCTTC
v_gene: TRBV6-5; abundance: many; j_gene: TRBJ2-7; d_gene: -; CDR3aa: CASSSAWQIRNEQYF; CDR3nt: TGTGCCAGCAGTTCCGCATGGCAGATCAGAAACGAGCAGTACTTC
v_gene: TRBV2; abundance: -; j_gene: TRBJ2-5; d_gene: TRBD2; CDR3aa: CASSAGLAGGETQYF; CDR3nt: TGTGCCAGCAGTGCGGGACTAGCGGGGGGGGAGACCCAGTACTTC
v_gene: TRBV5-4; abundance: many; j_gene: TRBJ1-2; d_gene: TRBD1; CDR3aa: CASSIGTATEHGYTF; CDR3nt: TGTGCCAGCAGCATCGGGACAGCCACCGAACATGGCTACACCTTC
v_gene: TRBV7-7; abundance: many; j_gene: TRBJ2-2; d_gene: TRBD1; CDR3aa: CASSLGQGNGELFF; CDR3nt: TGTGCCAGCAGCTTGGGACAGGGAAACGGGGAGCTGTTTTTT
v_gene: TRBV12-3/TRBV12-4; abundance: many; j_gene: TRBJ1-2; d_gene: TRBD1; CDR3aa: CASRSEGQLRGYTF; CDR3nt: TGTGCCAGCAGATCAGAGGGACAGCTGAGAGGCTACACCTTC
v_gene: TRBV19; abundance: many; j_gene: TRBJ1-6; d_gene: TRBD1; CDR3aa: CASSIVGTANDSPLHF; CDR3nt: TGTGCCAGTAGTATAGTCGGGACAGCGAATGATTCACCCCTCCACTTT
v_gene: TRBV10-3; abundance: -; j_gene: TRBJ2-5; d_gene: TRBD2; CDR3aa: CAVKRESQETQYF; CDR3nt: TGTGCCGTAAAGCGGGAGTCCCAAGAGACCCAGTACTTC
v_gene: TRBV12-3/TRBV12-4; abundance: -; j_gene: TRBJ2-7; d_gene: -; CDR3aa: CASRFGERSEQYF; CDR3nt: TGTGCCAGCAGGTTTGGGGAAAGATCGGAGCAGTACTTC
v_gene: TRBV5-1; abundance: many; j_gene: TRBJ2-2; d_gene: -; CDR3aa: CASSLDRDTGELFF; CDR3nt: TGCGCCAGCAGCTTGGACAGGGACACCGGGGAGCTGTTTTTT
v_gene: TRBV10-3; abundance: -; j_gene: TRBJ2-7; d_gene: TRBD1; CDR3aa: CAIRNGTGNEQYF; CDR3nt: TGTGCCATCAGGAACGGGACAGGGAACGAGCAGTACTTC
v_gene: TRBV5-6; abundance: few; j_gene: TRBJ1-6; d_gene: -; CDR3aa: CASSLGAGTNSLLHF; CDR3nt: TGTGCCAGCAGCCTCGGGGCAGGGACTAATTCACTCCTCCACTTT
v_gene: TRBV24-1; abundance: many; j_gene: TRBJ2-2; d_gene: -; CDR3aa: CATSDRSPNTGELFF; CDR3nt: TGTGCCACCAGTGATAGAAGCCCAAACACCGGGGAGCTGTTTTTT
v_gene: TRBV2; abundance: -; j_gene: TRBJ2-2; d_gene: -; CDR3aa: CASSSPVANTGELFF; CDR3nt: TGTGCCAGCAGTTCGCCTGTCGCGAACACCGGGGAGCTGTTTTTT
v_gene: TRBV2; abundance: few; j_gene: TRBJ2-7; d_gene: TRBD1; CDR3aa: CASSEGTGYF; CDR3nt: TGTGCCAGCAGTGAAGGGACAGGGTACTTC
v_gene: TRBV19; abundance: -; j_gene: TRBJ1-1; d_gene: -; CDR3aa: CASSMTALLEAFF; CDR3nt: TGTGCCAGTAGTATGACGGCCCTATTGGAAGCTTTCTTT
v_gene: TRBV6-5; abundance: -; j_gene: TRBJ2-5; d_gene: -; CDR3aa: CASSYPGRDFQETQYF; CDR3nt: TGTGCCAGCAGTTACCCCGGAAGGGACTTCCAAGAGACCCAGTACTTC
v_gene: TRBV19; abundance: few; j_gene: TRBJ1-2; d_gene: -; CDR3aa: CASSIGRGYTF; CDR3nt: TGTGCCAGTAGTATTGGGAGAGGCTACACCTTC
v_gene: TRBV19; abundance: -; j_gene: TRBJ2-3; d_gene: -; CDR3aa: CASSRRTVFSTDTQYF; CDR3nt: TGTGCCAGTAGTAGGCGGACAGTCTTTAGCACAGATACACAGTATTTT
v_gene: TRBV10-3; abundance: few; j_gene: TRBJ1-5; d_gene: -; CDR3aa: CAISEGLQNQPQHF; CDR3nt: TGTGCCATCAGTGAAGGGTTGCAAAATCAGCCCCAGCATTTT
v_gene: TRBV20-1; abundance: many; j_gene: TRBJ2-1; d_gene: -; CDR3aa: CSASPTEQPYNEQFF; CDR3nt: TGCAGTGCTAGCCCTACAGAGCAACCATACAATGAGCAGTTCTTC
v_gene: TRBV7-9; abundance: -; j_gene: TRBJ2-7; d_gene: -; CDR3aa: CASRGIKDEQYF; CDR3nt: TGTGCCAGCAGGGGAATAAAGGACGAGCAGTACTTC
v_gene: TRBV7-9; abundance: few; j_gene: TRBJ2-5; d_gene: -; CDR3aa: CASSFFTEETQYF; CDR3nt: TGTGCCAGCAGCTTCTTCACCGAAGAGACCCAGTACTTC
v_gene: TRBV4-1; abundance: once; j_gene: TRBJ2-7; d_gene: -; CDR3aa: CASSRGTREETGEQYF; CDR3nt: TGCGCCAGCAGCCGGGGGACCAGGGAGGAAACGGGGGAGCAGTACTTC